Each of the 28 T cell receptor beta chains below was sequenced from the same sample in a study of T cell repertoires in ileal Crohn's disease. The repertoire was sequenced with immunoSEQ multiplex PCR; TCRdb's copy has only in-frame clones and lacks some. Of over 15,000 clones detected, roughly nine tenths appear once; the ten largest clones hold roughly 7%. Specified time point: inflamed ileum from the surgical specimen. Sequencing input: ileal tissue. These receptor sequences come from an adult with Crohn's disease.

The chain combines TRBV28 with TRBJ2-2; maybe TRBD1 (6 bases). The CDR3 contains 16 residues. Germline V gene data show CDR1 as MDHEN and CDR2 as SYDVKM. Trimming took off 0 bases at V and 0 bases at J, with 8 bases between the two ends. This CDR3 reads CASSLWGTTNTGELFF. CDR3 nucleotide sequence: TGTGCCAGCAGTTTATGGGGGACAACGAACACCGGGGAGCTGTTTTTT.

CDR3 coding DNA: TGTGCCAGCAGCTTAGGAACGGGCAGGGCGAACACCGGGGAGCTGTTTTTT. Translated, it gives CASSLGTGRANTGELFF. V gene TRBV7-2 combines with J gene TRBJ2-2; possibly TRBD1 for D (5 bases). Germline loops: CDR1 SGHTA, CDR2 FQGNSA. The length of the CDR3 is 17 residues. Trimming cost V 1 base and J 0 bases, with 12 bases left between them.

This sequence joins TRBV18 and TRBJ2-5; 7 nucleotides agree with TRBD1. Trimming took 3 bases from V and 2 from J; bases not matched to a gene: 0. The CDR3 is made up of 13 amino acids. The germline gives CDR1 KGHSH, CDR2 LQKENI. As DNA, the CDR3 is TGTGCCAGCTCACCGGGACAGCAAGAGACCCAGTACTTC. It yields the protein CASSPGQQETQYF.

The chain links TRBV11-2 to TRBJ2-1, with D unresolved. Germline CDR1 is SGHAT and CDR2 is FQNNGV. The CDR3 covers 13 residues. The V and J ends lost 1 base and 6 bases respectively, with 7 bases between them. CDR3 bases: TGTGCCAGCAGCTTAGGCAGTGGCAATGAGCAGTTCTTC. Translating it yields CASSLGSGNEQFF. Full variable domain (outside the CDR3, taken from reference TRBV11-2 and TRBJ2-1): EAGVAQSPRYKIIEKRQSVAFWCNPISGHATLYWYQQILGQGPKLLIQFQNNGVVDDSQLPKDRFSAERLKGVDSTLKIQPAKLEDSAVYLCASSLGSGNEQFFGPGTRLTVL.

The chain carries TRBV5-4 and TRBJ2-3, with D tentatively TRBD1 (6 bases). The CDR3 sequence is 15 residues long. V was pared by 4 bases and J by 1 base, with 13 bases between. The V gene's germline CDR1 is SGHNT and CDR2 YYREEE (reference sequence). The CDR3 reads CASSPAGGRTDTQYF. Here the CDR3 DNA reads TGTGCCAGCAGCCCGGCTGGGGGCCGCACAGATACGCAGTATTTT.

The chain combines TRBV7-9 with TRBJ1-1; the D is unclear. The CDR3 is 12 amino acids. Germline V lookup: CDR1 SEHNR, CDR2 FQNEAQ (reference sequence). V was trimmed by 5 bases and J by 0 bases, leaving 4 bases between them. Here the CDR3 DNA reads TGTGCCAGCAGCCCGATGAACACTGAAGCTTTCTTT. Translation: CASSPMNTEAFF. Complete variable domain (other parts from reference TRBV7-9 and TRBJ1-1): DTGVSQNPRHKITKRGQNVTFRCDPISEHNRLYWYRQTLGQGPEFLTYFQNEAQLEKSRLLSDRFSAERPKGSFSTLEIQRTEQGDSAMYLCASSPMNTEAFFGQGTRLTVV.

V and J are TRBV10-1 and TRBJ1-1; D not resolved. This CDR3 contains 13 residues. Trimming left V 1 base short and J 1 base short, with 4 bases between. Germline loops: CDR1 WNHNN, CDR2 SYGVQD (reference sequence). CDR3 loop: CASSEFRNTEAFF. The CDR3 DNA reads as TGCGCCAGCAGTGAGTTCAGGAACACTGAAGCTTTCTTT.

This chain uses TRBV4-3 with TRBJ1-1; D is unclear. CDR3 length: 15 amino acids. V lost 1 base and J 8 bases, leaving 17 bases between the germline ends. CDR1 and CDR2 from the germline V gene are LGHNA and YSLEER. DNA of the CDR3: TGCGCCAGCAGCCAAGCCTGGGGAAGCCTAAAAGAAGCTTTCTTT. Translating gives CASSQAWGSLKEAFF.

The rearrangement joins TRBV6-4 to TRBJ1-1; the match to TRBD1 covers 7 bases. Germline V gene sequence: CDR1 MRHNA, CDR2 SNTAGT. V dropped 10 bases and J dropped 4; count of bases not matched to a gene: 9. The CDR3 totals 13 residues. CDR3 sequence reads: CANTSSGGTEAFF. DNA for the CDR3: TGTGCCAACACGTCCTCAGGGGGCACTGAAGCTTTCTTT.

This clone was recorded a few times. V usage is TRBV5-1 and J usage is TRBJ2-2, with 11 bases identical to TRBD2. The CDR3 length is 17 residues. The V gene's germline CDR1 is SGHRS and CDR2 YFSETQ. V lost 2 bases to trimming and J lost 1 base; unmatched junction nucleotides: 4. The CDR3, as DNA: TGCGCCAGCAGCTTTTCTAGCGGGGGGATGAACACCGGGGAGCTGTTTTTT. Amino acids: CASSFSSGGMNTGELFF. The complete variable domain, with remaining parts taken from reference TRBV5-1 and TRBJ2-2, reads KAGVTQTPRYLIKTRGQQVTLSCSPISGHRSVSWYQQTPGQGLQFLFEYFSETQRNKGNFPGRFSGRQFSNSRSEMNVSTLELGDSALYLCASSFSSGGMNTGELFFGEGSRLTVL.

The V gene is TRBV27, the J gene TRBJ2-5; D remains unclear. Per the germline V gene, CDR1 is MNHEY and CDR2 is SMNVEV (reference sequence). The V end lost 5 bases, the J end lost 5 bases, and 15 bases lay between the germline ends. The CDR3 loop spans 14 amino acids. The CDR3 nucleotides read TGTGCCAGCAGTCTCGTCCCTAACGGGGAGACCCAGTACTTC. Amino acid sequence: CASSLVPNGETQYF.

This sequence joins TRBV5-8 and TRBJ2-1, with D possibly TRBD1 on 6 matching bases. Germline lookup yields CDR1 SGHTS and CDR2 YDEGEE. This CDR3 comprises 16 residues. The V and J ends lost 2 bases and 1 base respectively, with 13 bases between them. CDR3 sequence: CASSLNQGTSYNEQFF. CDR3 DNA: TGTGCCAGCAGCTTAAACCAGGGGACATCCTACAATGAGCAGTTCTTC. Based on the CDR3 plus reference TRBV5-8 and TRBJ2-1, the full variable domain is EAGVTQSPTHLIKTRGQQATLRCSPISGHTSVYWYQQALGLGLQFLLWYDEGEERNRGNFPPRFSGRQFPNYSSELNVNALELEDSALYLCASSLNQGTSYNEQFFGPGTRLTVL.

The chain has TRBV9 and TRBJ1-2, with 7 bases lining up with TRBD1. CDR1 is SGDLS and CDR2 is YYNGEE in the germline V gene. The CDR3 has 15 residues. V lost 3 bases, J lost 8 bases, and 13 bases stayed unmatched. In DNA, the CDR3 is TGTGCCAGCAGCGAGCGGGACAGTGGGGCGCGGGGCTACACCTTC. Amino acids: CASSERDSGARGYTF.

This sequence joins TRBV5-1 and TRBJ2-5, with TRBD2 as a possible D gene (6 bases). The CDR3 loop spans 15 amino acids. The ends were cut back, 4 bases at V and 3 bases at J, with 16 bases in the middle. From germline, CDR1 is SGHRS and CDR2 YFSETQ. The CDR3 bases are TGCGCCAGCAGCCCGGGGGACCCCTCCAAAGAGACCCAGTACTTC. As protein: CASSPGDPSKETQYF.

The chain uses TRBV11-3 and TRBJ2-2; no firm D call. CDR3 length: 13 amino acids. Germline values: CDR1 SGHNT, CDR2 YENEEA. V was shortened by 5 bases and J by 3 bases, with 7 bases between the two germline ends. The CDR3 DNA is TGTGCCAGCAGCAACCGGGACACCGGGGAGCTGTTTTTT. Protein sequence: CASSNRDTGELFF.

The chain combines TRBV7-9 with TRBJ2-2; no reliable D call. Germline values: CDR1 SEHNR, CDR2 FQNEAQ (reference sequence). V lost 0 bases and J 1 base, leaving 3 bases between the germline ends. The CDR3 sequence is 14 residues long. The CDR3 protein is CASSLARNTGELFF. The CDR3 DNA reads TGTGCCAGCAGCTTAGCGCGGAACACCGGGGAGCTGTTTTTT. Drawing the rest from reference TRBV7-9 and TRBJ2-2, the complete variable domain is DTGVSQNPRHKITKRGQNVTFRCDPISEHNRLYWYRQTLGQGPEFLTYFQNEAQLEKSRLLSDRFSAERPKGSFSTLEIQRTEQGDSAMYLCASSLARNTGELFFGEGSRLTVL.

The chain's CDR3 is CASSLAKAKNIQYF. The CDR3 nucleotides read TGTGCCAGCAGCTTAGCTAAAGCCAAAAACATTCAGTACTTC. The chain joins TRBV7-3 to TRBJ2-4; D gene ambiguous. V lost 2 bases and J lost 0, with 5 bases in between. CDR3 length: 14 amino acids. CDR1 is SGHTA and CDR2 is FQGTGA in the germline V gene.

J is TRBJ1-2 and V is TRBV7-9, with 9 bases lining up with TRBD1. Per the germline V gene, CDR1 is SEHNR and CDR2 is FQNEAQ (reference sequence). The CDR3 is 16 amino acids. Trimming took 5 bases from V and 0 from J; bases not matched to a gene: 7. This CDR3 reads CASSPTGGLANYGYTF. The CDR3 DNA is TGTGCCAGCAGCCCGACAGGGGGTCTAGCTAACTATGGCTACACCTTC.

The V and J genes are TRBV19 and TRBJ1-2; 9 nucleotides line up with TRBD1. CDR3 length: 14 residues. The J segment lost 6 bases and the V segment lost 5 bases, leaving 7 bases of the junction unmatched. Germline loops: CDR1 LNHDA, CDR2 SQIVND (reference sequence). CDR3 loop: CASSLWTGDNGYTF. The DNA of the CDR3 is TGTGCCAGTAGTCTGTGGACAGGGGATAATGGCTACACCTTC. The entire variable domain, with the rest obtained from reference TRBV19 and TRBJ1-2, is as follows: DGGITQSPKYLFRKEGQNVTLSCEQNLNHDAMYWYRQDPGQGLRLIYYSQIVNDFQKGDIAEGYSVSREKKESFPLTVTSAQKNPTAFYLCASSLWTGDNGYTFGSGTRLTVV.

The chain is built from TRBV7-2 and TRBJ1-1; no firm D call. V was clipped by 3 bases and J by 7 bases, with 15 bases between them. Germline lookup yields CDR1 SGHTA and CDR2 FQGNSA. This CDR3 has 14 amino acids. CDR3 in DNA: TGTGCCAGCAGCTTTTGGTCGGGCTGGGATGAAGCTTTCTTT. It yields the protein CASSFWSGWDEAFF.

This clone was recorded only once. The rearrangement joins TRBV5-6 to TRBJ2-7, with no clear D. The germline V gene encodes CDR1 SGHDT and CDR2 YYEEEE. CDR3 size: 13 residues. Trimming took 5 bases from V and 6 from J, leaving 15 bases between them. The CDR3 sequence: CASSLRPPGEQYF. CDR3 in DNA: TGTGCCAGCAGTCTCCGGCCCCCTGGCGAGCAGTACTTC. Full variable domain (remainder filled in from reference TRBV5-6 and TRBJ2-7): DAGVTQSPTHLIKTRGQQVTLRCSPKSGHDTVSWYQQALGQGPQFIFQYYEEEERQRGNFPDRFSGHQFPNYSSELNVNALLLGDSALYLCASSLRPPGEQYFGPGTRLTVT.

This chain uses TRBV7-6 with TRBJ2-5; no definite D call. This CDR3 comprises 13 residues. The germline V gene has CDR1 SGHVS and CDR2 FNYEAQ. V lost 3 bases and J lost 1, with 6 bases in between. CDR3 loop: CASSLSVQETQYF. CDR3 nucleotides: TGTGCCAGCAGCTTGTCTGTCCAAGAGACCCAGTACTTC.

V gene TRBV10-3 combines with J gene TRBJ2-2; D ambiguous. This CDR3 has 16 residues. CDR1 and CDR2 from the germline V gene are ENHRY and SYGVKD. V was trimmed by 5 bases and J by 0 bases, leaving 13 bases between them. Here the CDR3 reads CAISPRAGSNTGELFF. CDR3 DNA sequence: TGTGCCATCAGTCCTAGGGCAGGTTCGAACACCGGGGAGCTGTTTTTT.

Of note for this clone: Other DNA sequences from this sample encode an identical CDR3 as well. The chain couples TRBV19 to TRBJ2-3, with 9 bases matching TRBD2. The CDR3 runs to 15 residues. The junction had 2 bases not matched to a gene; V was cut back by 1 base and J by 3 bases. Germline lookup yields CDR1 LNHDA and CDR2 SQIVND (reference sequence). In nucleotides, the CDR3 is TGTGCCAGTAGTATAGGGCTAGCGGGGACAGATACGCAGTATTTT. Its translation: CASSIGLAGTDTQYF.

The chain recombines TRBV9 with TRBJ2-7; D is tentatively TRBD1 or TRBD2 (5 bases each). Looked up from germline, CDR1 is SGDLS and CDR2 is YYNGEE. With 0 bases removed from V and 4 bases from J, the gap between germline ends came to 14 bases. This CDR3 has 15 amino acids. The DNA of the CDR3 is TGTGCCAGCAGCGTAGCCCCAGGGACGGCTTACGAGCAGTACTTC. Protein: CASSVAPGTAYEQYF.

The chain has TRBV2 and TRBJ2-7, with TRBD2 as a possible D gene (6 bases). V lost 0 bases to trimming and J lost 5 bases, with 14 bases between them. The germline V gene has CDR1 SNHLY and CDR2 FYNNEI. The CDR3 is 15 amino acids. The CDR3 DNA is TGTGCCAGCAGTGAAGCCCCCGCCGGGAGAAACGAGCAGTACTTC. Its protein is CASSEAPAGRNEQYF.

The V gene is TRBV28, the J gene TRBJ1-2; TRBD1 matches at 7 bases. The CDR3 totals 14 residues. V was pared by 1 base and J by 2 bases, with 1 base of the junction left unmatched. CDR1 is MDHEN, CDR2 SYDVKM, per germline. CDR3 sequence reads: CASSLLDRNYGYTF. Written as DNA, the CDR3 is TGTGCCAGCAGTTTATTGGACAGGAACTATGGCTACACCTTC.

This clone was observed a single time. The gene calls are TRBV7-6 and TRBJ2-3; 11 bases line up with TRBD2. Germline trimming cut 5 bases from V and 6 bases from J; bases unmatched to any gene: 7. Germline loops: CDR1 SGHVS, CDR2 FNYEAQ. This CDR3 region has 15 residues. CDR3: CASSPASGGSDTQYF. Written as DNA, the CDR3 is TGTGCCAGCAGCCCAGCTAGCGGGGGGTCTGATACGCAGTATTTT.